This TCR beta chain was identified in a study of Graves' ophthalmopathy and Graves' hyperthyroidism. General study results and limits: Most clonotypes expanded in thyroid above 0.001 frequency were present in blood too.

V lost 4 bases and J lost 7; bases outside the gene matches: 13. The CDR3 loop spans 17 amino acids. Germline V gives CDR1 MNHEY, CDR2 SVGAGI. The study amplified TCR beta CDR3 regions using RNA transcripts. HTBI-primed first-round RT-PCR preceded second-round multiplex PCR. TCRdb re-analysed the multiplex PCR reads in MiXCR, keeping a single row per CDR3 protein. The repertoire holds some 1.1 million distinct CDR3 sequences, with 35% to 45% as singletons. Establishment of the diagnosis relied upon clinical symptoms, serum thyroxine, TRAb, thyroid ultrasound and orbital computed tomography. As regards this clonotype: The antigen is not known.

This receptor was taken from an adult man with Graves' hyperthyroidism. Sequenced: peripheral blood or thyroid tissue (not recorded which). This chain uses TRBV6-5 with TRBJ2-7; 13 bases fit TRBD2. CDR3 nucleotides: TGTGCCAGCAGTTCCACAAGACTAGCGGGAGGAACCGGGGAGCAGTACTTC. It specifies CASSSTRLAGGTGEQYF.